The clone carrying this T cell receptor (beta chain) showed up many times. TCRdb processed the 5' RACE reads anew with MiXCR; each CDR3 protein has one entry. This sample has roughly 250,000 distinct CDR3 sequences, with about 10% found just once. The data were taken from a study of CD8 T cells in ankylosing spondylitis. The CDR3 has 14 residues. V gave up 3 bases and J gave up 8 bases, with 16 bases separating them. Germline V gene data show CDR1 as GTSNPN and CDR2 as SVGIG (reference sequence). The chain combines TRBV30 with TRBJ1-4; D is undetermined. This receptor was obtained from a male donor with ankylosing spondylitis or in good health (not recorded which). The sequenced material came from blood, either unsorted or a sorted T cell fraction (not recorded which). The CDR3 spells CAWSDDLLGEKLFF. The CDR3 DNA follows: TGTGCCTGGAGCGACGACCTCCTGGGGGAAAAACTGTTTTTT.